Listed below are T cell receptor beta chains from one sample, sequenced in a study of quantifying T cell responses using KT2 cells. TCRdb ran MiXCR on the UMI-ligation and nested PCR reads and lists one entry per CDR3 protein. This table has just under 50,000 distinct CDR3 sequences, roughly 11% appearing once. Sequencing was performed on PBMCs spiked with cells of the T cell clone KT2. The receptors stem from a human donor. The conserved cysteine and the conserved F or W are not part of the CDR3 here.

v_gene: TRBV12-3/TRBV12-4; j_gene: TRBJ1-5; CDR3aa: ASSENRGLQQPQH
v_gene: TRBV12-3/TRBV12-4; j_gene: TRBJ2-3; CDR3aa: ASSPADRGTDTQY
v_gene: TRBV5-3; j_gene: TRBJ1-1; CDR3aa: ARSGGPGQGGTEAF
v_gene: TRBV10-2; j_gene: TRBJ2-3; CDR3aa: ASSETRGDTQY
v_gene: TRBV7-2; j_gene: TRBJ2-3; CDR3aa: ASSLSRTGGGGPDTQY
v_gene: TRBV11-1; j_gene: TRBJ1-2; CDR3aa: ASSALGRRDYGYT
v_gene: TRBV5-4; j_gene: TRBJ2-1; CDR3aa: ASSPTGMIQSGEQF
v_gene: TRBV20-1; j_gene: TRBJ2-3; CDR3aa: SARELGGGRGDTQY
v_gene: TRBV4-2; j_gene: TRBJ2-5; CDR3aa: ASSQSTGGLEETQY
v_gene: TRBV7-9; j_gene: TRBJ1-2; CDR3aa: ASSLSGNRGTEAYGYT
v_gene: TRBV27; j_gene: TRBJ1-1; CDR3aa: ASSLLVDRSRYEAF
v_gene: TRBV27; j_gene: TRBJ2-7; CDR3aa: ASSLFRTAYEQY
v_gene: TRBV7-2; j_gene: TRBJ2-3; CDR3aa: ASSPTSGRASVVDTQY
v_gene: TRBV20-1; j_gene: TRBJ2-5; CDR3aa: SANTNQETQY
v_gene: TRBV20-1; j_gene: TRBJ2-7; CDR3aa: SARGVTDYEQY
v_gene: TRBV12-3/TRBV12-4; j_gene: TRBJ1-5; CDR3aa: ASSLVADERSFNQPQH
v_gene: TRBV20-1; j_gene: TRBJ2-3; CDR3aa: SASRRGRKDTQY
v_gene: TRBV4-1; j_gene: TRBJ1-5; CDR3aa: ASSQGVGSNQPQH
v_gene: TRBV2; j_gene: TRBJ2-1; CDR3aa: ASIRESHNWYNEQF
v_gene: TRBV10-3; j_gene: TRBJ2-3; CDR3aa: AISEGRDTDTQY
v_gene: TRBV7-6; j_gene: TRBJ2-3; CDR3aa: ASSVYSEDTQY
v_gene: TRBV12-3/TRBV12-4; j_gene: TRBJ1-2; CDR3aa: ASSLTRDYGYT
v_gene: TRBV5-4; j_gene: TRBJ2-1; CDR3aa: ASSLTWSEQF
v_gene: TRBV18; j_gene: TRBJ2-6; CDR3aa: ASSPPASGANVLT